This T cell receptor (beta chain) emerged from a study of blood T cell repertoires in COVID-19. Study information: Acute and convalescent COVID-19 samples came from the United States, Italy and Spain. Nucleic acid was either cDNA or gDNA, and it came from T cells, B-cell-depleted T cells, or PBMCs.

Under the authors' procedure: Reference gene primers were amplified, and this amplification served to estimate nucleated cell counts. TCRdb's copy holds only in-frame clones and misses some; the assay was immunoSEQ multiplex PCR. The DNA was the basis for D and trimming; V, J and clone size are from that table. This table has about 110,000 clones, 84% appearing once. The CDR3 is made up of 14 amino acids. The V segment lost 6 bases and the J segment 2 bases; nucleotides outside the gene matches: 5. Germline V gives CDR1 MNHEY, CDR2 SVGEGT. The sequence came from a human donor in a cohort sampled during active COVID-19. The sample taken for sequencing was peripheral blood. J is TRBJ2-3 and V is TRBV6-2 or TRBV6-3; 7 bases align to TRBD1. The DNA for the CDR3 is TGTGCCAGCAGCCGGGGACAGATCACAGATACGCAGTATTTT. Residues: CASSRGQITDTQYF.